This TCR beta chain came from a study of response to subunit inactivated influenza vaccine (dated by TCRdb to between 2018 and 2020). A note on the overall study: Deep quantitative profiling of the T cell receptor repertoire was used in the study to follow responses to a trivalent subunit inactivated influenza vaccine.

Overall results and qualifications from the work: According to the authors, only a limited number of new T cells may be recruited by each seasonal influenza vaccination.

This clonotype is a singleton in its sample. The target of this receptor is not known. No base qualities exist here, and no much larger clone lies one base off it. A lone read gives weak evidence. Reading the germline V gene gives CDR1 SGHRS and CDR2 YFSETQ. Trimming leaves V shorter by 4 bases and J shorter by 1 base, with the junction holding 7 bases beyond the gene matches. The CDR3 covers 16 residues, taking in both the cysteine and the phenylalanine. The entry retains the CDR3 DNA only, 48 bases that are in frame from base 1. Library generation was performed with RT-PCR. Sequencing was performed on an Illumina HiSeq 2500. TCRdb reran the public reads through fastp at Q25 and MiXCR, keeping productive beta chains. Each CDR3 protein gets just one entry, which takes the most common genes and DNA from the rows behind it. In this sample the table shows 500,000 or so distinct CDR3 sequences, approximately 16% of which occur a single time. The top ten clonotypes cover roughly 3.1% of the sample.

This sample comprised CD4+ T cells sorted from PBMCs, obtained around 25 months after vaccination. Rearrangement joined TRBV5-1 to TRBJ2-1, with 8 middle bases fitting TRBD1. The receptor was derived from a man aged 45 to 75 who received an inactivated influenza vaccine. Donor details come from another sample of the same person, matched by shared clones. The CDR3 region: CASSPGQARSYNEQFF. The DNA reads TGCGCCAGCAGCCCGGGACAGGCTCGTTCCTACAATGAGCAGTTCTTC.